This TCR beta chain was sequenced in a study of shared clonotypes between healthy human individuals. Germline values: CDR1 MDHEN, CDR2 SYDVKM. The CDR3 runs to 15 residues. V lost 6 bases, J lost 5 bases, and 10 bases stayed unmatched. Every contributor of samples was a Caucasian grown-up residing in Nashville, Tennessee. Study-level findings and limits: The sampled material consisted only of blood, and tissue repertoires are likely to differ. Sequencing depth was expected to influence donor clonotype sharing.

Sequenced by immunoSEQ multiplex PCR; TCRdb stores in-frame clones only, minus some. The sample carries over 2 million clones, 90% to 95% recorded once. Concerning this clone itself: What it recognizes is unknown.

This chain uses TRBV28 with TRBJ1-2, with 9 bases lining up with TRBD1. The sequencing input was naive CD4+ T cells sorted from blood. The subset: CD45RA+ positively selected. This TCR was sampled from a man younger than 35 in good health. CDR3: CASRSQQGAVYGYTF. The CDR3 DNA sequence: TGTGCCAGCAGGTCCCAACAGGGGGCGGTATATGGCTACACCTTC.